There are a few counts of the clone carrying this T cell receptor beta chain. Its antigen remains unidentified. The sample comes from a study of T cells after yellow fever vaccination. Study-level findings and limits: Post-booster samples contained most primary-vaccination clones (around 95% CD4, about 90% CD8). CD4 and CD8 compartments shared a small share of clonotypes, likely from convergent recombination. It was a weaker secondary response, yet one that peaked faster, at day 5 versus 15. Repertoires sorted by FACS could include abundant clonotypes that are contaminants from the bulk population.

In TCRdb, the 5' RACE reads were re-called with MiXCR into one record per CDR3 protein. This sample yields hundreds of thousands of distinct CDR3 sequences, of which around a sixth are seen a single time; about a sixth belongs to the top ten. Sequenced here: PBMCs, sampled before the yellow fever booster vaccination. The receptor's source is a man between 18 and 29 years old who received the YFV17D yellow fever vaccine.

CDR3 in amino acids: CASSTEGIVYGYTF. As DNA, the CDR3 is TGTGCCAGCAGCACGGAAGGGATCGTCTATGGCTACACCTTC. This chain connects TRBV5-4 to TRBJ1-2; D uncertain. The V and J ends lost 4 bases and 4 bases respectively, with 14 bases between them. CDR3 length: 14 amino acids. The germline CDR1 and CDR2 sequences are SGHNT and YYREEE (reference sequence).